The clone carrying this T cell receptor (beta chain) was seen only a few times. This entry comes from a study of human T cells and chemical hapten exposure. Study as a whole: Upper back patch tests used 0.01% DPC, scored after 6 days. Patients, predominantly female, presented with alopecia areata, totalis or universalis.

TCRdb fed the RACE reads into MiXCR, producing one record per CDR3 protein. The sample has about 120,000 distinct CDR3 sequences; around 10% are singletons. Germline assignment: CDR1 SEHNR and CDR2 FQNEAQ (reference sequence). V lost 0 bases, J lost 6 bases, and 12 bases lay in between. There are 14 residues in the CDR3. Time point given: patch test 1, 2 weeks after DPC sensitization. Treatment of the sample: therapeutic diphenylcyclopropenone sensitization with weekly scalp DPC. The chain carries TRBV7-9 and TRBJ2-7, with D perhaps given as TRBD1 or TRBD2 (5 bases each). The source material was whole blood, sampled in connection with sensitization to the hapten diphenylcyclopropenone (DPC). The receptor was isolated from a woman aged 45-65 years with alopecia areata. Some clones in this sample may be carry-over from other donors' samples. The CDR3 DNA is TGTGCCAGCAGCTTAGCGAGTTCTGGGGGCGAGCAGTACTTC. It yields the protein CASSLASSGGEQYF.